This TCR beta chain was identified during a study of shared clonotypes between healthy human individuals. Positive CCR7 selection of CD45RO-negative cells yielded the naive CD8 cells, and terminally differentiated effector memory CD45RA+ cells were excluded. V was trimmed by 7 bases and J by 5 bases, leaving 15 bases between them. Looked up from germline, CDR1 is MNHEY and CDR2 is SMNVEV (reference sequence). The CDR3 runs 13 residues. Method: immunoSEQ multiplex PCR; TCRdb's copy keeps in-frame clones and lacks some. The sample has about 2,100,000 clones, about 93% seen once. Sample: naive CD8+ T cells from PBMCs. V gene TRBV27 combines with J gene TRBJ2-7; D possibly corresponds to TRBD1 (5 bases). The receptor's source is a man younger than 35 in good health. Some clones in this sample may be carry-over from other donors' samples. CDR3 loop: CASTTRTKDEQYF. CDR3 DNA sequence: TGTGCCAGCACCACCAGGACAAAAGACGAGCAGTACTTC.